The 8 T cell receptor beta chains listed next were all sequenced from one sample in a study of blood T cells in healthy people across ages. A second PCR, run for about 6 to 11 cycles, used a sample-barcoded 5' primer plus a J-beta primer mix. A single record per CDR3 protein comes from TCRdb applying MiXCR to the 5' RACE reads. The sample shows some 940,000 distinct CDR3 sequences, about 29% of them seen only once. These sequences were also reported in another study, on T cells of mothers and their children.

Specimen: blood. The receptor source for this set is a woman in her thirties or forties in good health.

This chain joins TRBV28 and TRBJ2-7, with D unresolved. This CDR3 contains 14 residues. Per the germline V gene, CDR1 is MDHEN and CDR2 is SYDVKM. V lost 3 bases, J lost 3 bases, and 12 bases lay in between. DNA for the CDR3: TGTGCCAGCAGTTTGCGCCGGGCAATCTACGAGCAGTACTTC. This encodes CASSLRRAIYEQYF.

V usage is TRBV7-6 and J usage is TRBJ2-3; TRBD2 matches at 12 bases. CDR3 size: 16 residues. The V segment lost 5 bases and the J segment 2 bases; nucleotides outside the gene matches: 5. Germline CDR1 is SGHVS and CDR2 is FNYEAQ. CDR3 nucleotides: TGTGCCAGCAGCACCGGACTAGCGGGACCCACAGATACGCAGTATTTT. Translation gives CASSTGLAGPTDTQYF.

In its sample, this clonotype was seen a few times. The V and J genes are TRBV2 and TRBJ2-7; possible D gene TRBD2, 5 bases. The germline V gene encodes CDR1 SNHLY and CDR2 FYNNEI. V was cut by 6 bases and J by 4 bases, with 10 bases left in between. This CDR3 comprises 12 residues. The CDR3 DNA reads TGTGCCAGCAGAAGACGAGGGTACGAGCAGTACTTC. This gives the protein CASRRRGYEQYF.

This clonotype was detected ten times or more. The DNA for the CDR3 is TGTGCCAGCAGTGACTCGGGGTCCCCCTACGAGCAGTACTTC. It yields the protein CASSDSGSPYEQYF. The chain recombines TRBV6-1 with TRBJ2-7, with D possibly matching TRBD2 (5 bases). V was clipped by 3 bases and J by 2 bases, with 11 bases between them. This CDR3 spans 14 amino acids. The germline V gene encodes CDR1 MNHNS and CDR2 SASEGT.

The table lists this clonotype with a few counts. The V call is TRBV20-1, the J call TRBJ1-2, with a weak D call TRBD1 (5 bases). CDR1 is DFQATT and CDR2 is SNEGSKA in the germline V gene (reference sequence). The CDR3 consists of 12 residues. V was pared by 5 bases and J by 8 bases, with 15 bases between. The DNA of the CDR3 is TGCAGTGCTCCCGGGGGTTGGGAAGGCTACACCTTC. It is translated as CSAPGGWEGYTF.

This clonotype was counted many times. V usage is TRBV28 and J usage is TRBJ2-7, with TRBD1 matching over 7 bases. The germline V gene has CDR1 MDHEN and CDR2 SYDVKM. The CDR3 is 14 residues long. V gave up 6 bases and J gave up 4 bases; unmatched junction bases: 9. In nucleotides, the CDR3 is TGTGCCAGCAGCCATCAGGGGGTCGATTACGAGCAGTACTTC. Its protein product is CASSHQGVDYEQYF. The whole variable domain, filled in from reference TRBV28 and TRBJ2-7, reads DVKVTQSSRYLVKRTGEKVFLECVQDMDHENMFWYRQDPGLGLRLIYFSYDVKMKEKGDIPEGYSVSREKKERFSLILESASTNQTSMYLCASSHQGVDYEQYFGPGTRLTVT.

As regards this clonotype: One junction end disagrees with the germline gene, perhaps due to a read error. CDR3: CASSQGAQNIRYF. The CDR3 DNA follows: TGTGCCAGCAGCCAGGGGGCACAAAACATTCGGTACTTC. V is TRBV7-2 and J is TRBJ2-4, with TRBD1 matching over 8 bases. Germline V gene data show CDR1 as SGHTA and CDR2 as FQGNSA. This CDR3 region has 13 residues.

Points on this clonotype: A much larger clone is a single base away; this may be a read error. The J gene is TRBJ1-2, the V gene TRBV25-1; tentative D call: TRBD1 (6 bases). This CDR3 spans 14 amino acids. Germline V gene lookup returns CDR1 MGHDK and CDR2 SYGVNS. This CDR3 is CASRGGAPDYGCTF. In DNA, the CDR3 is TGTGCCAGCAGGGGGGGGGCCCCAGACTATGGCTGCACCTTC.